The clone carrying this T cell receptor beta chain was recorded many times. These data are taken from a study of response to subunit inactivated influenza vaccine. Each CDR3 protein gets one entry after TCRdb re-called the RT-PCR reads with MiXCR. This sample has more than 150,000 distinct CDR3 sequences; about 9.3% occur once, and the top ten carry roughly a tenth. The CDR3 extends over 8 amino acids. CDR1 DFQATT and CDR2 SNEGSKA come from the germline V gene (reference sequence). Trimming stripped 5 bases from V and 10 bases from J, with 3 bases between. This material consisted of non-naive T cells sorted from PBMCs, taken on the day of vaccination. This receptor was identified in a man aged 45-65 years who received an inactivated influenza vaccine. This chain links TRBV20-1 with TRBJ2-1, with D hard to call. The CDR3 DNA reads as TGCAGTGCTTTCGAGCAGTTCTTC. As protein: CSAFEQFF.